This TCR beta chain was captured in a study of cytomegalovirus exposure and HLA in healthy donors. PCR employed 60 Vbeta and 13 Jbeta primers. The protocol was immunoSEQ multiplex PCR, while the TCRdb copy is restricted to in-frame clones and leaves out a portion. The data hold under 200,000 clones, with around 79% observed a single time. Deletions cut 10 bases from V and 2 bases from J, with 18 bases between. The germline V gene encodes CDR1 MNHEY and CDR2 SVGAGI. This CDR3 region has 14 residues. The material sequenced was PBMCs. The chain links TRBV6-5 to TRBJ2-7; TRBD2 is a possible D gene (5 bases). The TCR was taken from a male donor in good health and CMV-seropositive. CDR3 sequence: CAMPQRRGAYEQYF. The DNA for the CDR3 is TGTGCCATGCCCCAAAGACGGGGTGCCTACGAGCAGTACTTC.